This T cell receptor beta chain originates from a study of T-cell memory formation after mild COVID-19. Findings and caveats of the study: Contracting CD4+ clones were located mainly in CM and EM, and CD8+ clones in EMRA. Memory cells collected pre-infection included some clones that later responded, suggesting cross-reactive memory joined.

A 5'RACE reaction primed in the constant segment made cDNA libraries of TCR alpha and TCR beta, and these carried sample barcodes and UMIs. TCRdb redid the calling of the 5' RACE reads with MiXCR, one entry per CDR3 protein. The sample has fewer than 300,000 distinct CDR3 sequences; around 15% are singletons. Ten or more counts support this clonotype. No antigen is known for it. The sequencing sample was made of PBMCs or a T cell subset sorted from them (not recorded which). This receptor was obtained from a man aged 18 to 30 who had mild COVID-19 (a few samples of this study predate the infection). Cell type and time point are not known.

CDR3 nucleotide sequence: TGTGCCAGCAGCCCCACAGGGTTCTATAATTCACCCCTCCACTTT. Translated, it gives CASSPTGFYNSPLHF. The chain recombines TRBV3-1 with TRBJ1-6; possible D gene TRBD1, 6 bases. Per the germline V gene, CDR1 is LGHDT and CDR2 is YNNKEL (reference sequence). The V end was cut by 4 bases, the J end by 3 bases, with 10 bases between. The CDR3 is 15 residues long.